The clone carrying this T cell receptor beta chain was observed many times. What it recognizes is unknown. This entry is derived from a study of Graves' ophthalmopathy and Graves' hyperthyroidism. Overall study results and limits: Clonotypes were expanded in thyroid at above 0.001 frequency, and most also appeared in blood.

CDR3 regions of TCR beta were amplified from RNA transcripts. After a first-round RT-PCR with HTBI primers, a second-round multiplex PCR was run. TCRdb used MiXCR to reprocess the multiplex PCR reads, holding one entry per CDR3 protein. The data contain 220,000 or so distinct CDR3 sequences, around a fifth of them seen just once; the ten biggest clones take up roughly 44%. With 0 bases removed from V and 0 bases from J, the gap between germline ends came to 15 bases. The CDR3 consists of 18 residues. Germline V gene sequence: CDR1 MNHEY, CDR2 SVGEGT. The chain couples TRBV6-2 or TRBV6-3 to TRBJ1-3; a weak D match, TRBD1 (6 bases). The TCR originated in a woman between 50 and 59 years old with Graves' ophthalmopathy. The sequencing sample was made of peripheral blood. CDR3 region: CASSYSYPGGASGNTIYF. The CDR3 DNA follows: TGTGCCAGCAGTTACTCGTACCCCGGGGGCGCCTCTGGAAACACCATATATTTT.